A single sample is the source of the 15 T cell receptor beta chains below, sequenced in a study of breast tumors, draining lymph nodes, adjacent tissues. One entry per CDR3 protein results from TCRdb running MiXCR on the multiplex PCR reads. The table includes about 300,000 distinct CDR3 sequences, over 25% detected once. Axillary draining lymph nodes of breast cancer patients supplied the node samples. The specimen sequenced was axillary lymph node tissue. Receptors were obtained from a female donor with breast cancer. Some clones in this sample may be carry-over from other donors' samples.

Regarding this clonotype: This could be a read error, since a much larger clone is one nucleotide away. This sequence joins TRBV7-9 and TRBJ1-3; 8 bases are a match to TRBD1. Trimming cost V 5 bases and J 3 bases; bases outside gene matches: 3. Germline V gene data show CDR1 as SEHNR and CDR2 as FQNEAQ (reference sequence). The CDR3 has 14 residues. In nucleotides, the CDR3 is TGTGCCAGCAGCGTAGGACAGGGTGGAAACACCATATATTTT. This gives the protein CASSVGQGGNTIYF.

As concerns this clonotype: One end of the junction does not line up with germline, which may come from a read error. V is TRBV6-5 and J is TRBJ2-3, with 8 bases aligning to TRBD1. The germline CDR1 and CDR2 sequences are MNHEY and SVGAGI. The CDR3 runs 16 residues. In DNA, the CDR3 is TGTGCCAGCCGTTACTCGTCCAGGGGGCTTACAGATACGCAGTATTTT. This codes for CASRYSSRGLTDTQYF.

This clonotype was detected ten times or more. The V call is TRBV5-1, the J call TRBJ1-2; D is unresolved. Per the germline V gene, CDR1 is SGHRS and CDR2 is YFSETQ. The CDR3 loop spans 13 amino acids. Trimming cost V 0 bases and J 8 bases, with 11 bases left between them. In nucleotides, the CDR3 is TGCGCCAGCAGCTTGGATGTGGGTTACGGCTACACCTTC. Its protein product is CASSLDVGYGYTF. The full variable domain, in which reference TRBV5-1 and TRBJ1-2 provide the parts outside the CDR3, is KAGVTQTPRYLIKTRGQQVTLSCSPISGHRSVSWYQQTPGQGLQFLFEYFSETQRNKGNFPGRFSGRQFSNSRSEMNVSTLELGDSALYLCASSLDVGYGYTFGSGTRLTVV.

This clonotype showed up many times. The V and J genes are TRBV5-1 and TRBJ2-5, with 8 positions matching TRBD2. CDR1 is SGHRS, CDR2 YFSETQ, per germline. The CDR3 is made up of 17 amino acids. The V segment lost 3 bases and the J segment 4 bases; nucleotides outside the gene matches: 14. For the CDR3, the DNA is TGCGCCAGCAGCTCTAACCCCAGCGGGGGAAGCAGAGAGACCCAGTACTTC. Protein: CASSSNPSGGSRETQYF.

This clonotype was seen a handful of times. The CDR3 loop reads CASSVDQGVDTEAFF. For the CDR3, the DNA is TGTGCCAGCAGCGTAGACCAGGGAGTGGACACTGAAGCTTTCTTT. This chain connects TRBV9 to TRBJ1-1; maybe TRBD1 (5 bases). This CDR3 region has 15 residues. Germline V gene sequence: CDR1 SGDLS, CDR2 YYNGEE. The V gene lost 0 bases and the J gene lost 3 bases, with 12 bases spanning the gap.

With respect to this clonotype: A much larger clonotype is one base distant, so this may be a read error. This chain joins TRBV14 and TRBJ2-7; the D gene is possibly TRBD1 (5 bases). CDR1 SGHDN and CDR2 FVKESK come from the germline V gene. This CDR3 spans 15 amino acids. The CDR3 here is CASSPSLDNPYEPYF. For the CDR3, the DNA is TGTGCCAGCAGCCCTTCCTTGGACAATCCCTACGAGCCGTACTTC.

This clonotype came up many times. V usage is TRBV11-2 and J usage is TRBJ1-6, with unresolved D. The CDR3 runs 16 residues. Germline V gene lookup returns CDR1 SGHAT and CDR2 FQNNGV. V lost 1 base, J lost 2 bases, and 9 bases lay in between. DNA of the CDR3: TGTGCCAGCAGCTTAGCGCACAGAACCTATAATTCACCCCTCCACTTT. It encodes CASSLAHRTYNSPLHF.

This clonotype was recorded at least ten times. The chain is built from TRBV7-8 and TRBJ2-5, with D possibly being TRBD2 (6 bases). Trimming cost V 2 bases and J 4 bases, with 11 bases left between them. The CDR3 has 14 residues. The germline V gene has CDR1 SGHVS and CDR2 FQNEAQ. The CDR3 region has the DNA TGTGCCAGCAGCTTAATAGCGGTCGCAGAGACCCAGTACTTC. Translating it yields CASSLIAVAETQYF. The variable domain in full, completed from reference TRBV7-8 and TRBJ2-5, reads GAGVSQSPRYKVAKRGQDVALRCDPISGHVSLFWYQQALGQGPEFLTYFQNEAQLDKSGLPSDRFFAERPEGSVSTLKIQRTQQEDSAVYLCASSLIAVAETQYFGPGTRLLVL.

This clonotype was observed many times. The J gene is TRBJ2-6, the V gene TRBV5-4; 7 nucleotides match TRBD2. The CDR3 has 19 amino acids. V lost 0 bases to trimming and J lost 1 base; unmatched junction nucleotides: 10. Germline V gene sequence: CDR1 SGHNT, CDR2 YYREEE (reference sequence). The CDR3 loop reads CASSLAAGRDASGANVLTF. CDR3 DNA: TGTGCCAGCAGCTTGGCCGCTGGGAGGGATGCATCTGGGGCCAACGTCCTGACTTTC.

The table lists this clonotype with many counts. This rearrangement joins TRBV6-4 to TRBJ1-5; weak D call: TRBD1 (5 bases). Trimming took 2 bases from V and 7 from J, leaving 9 bases between them. Germline V gene lookup returns CDR1 MRHNA and CDR2 SNTAGT. The CDR3 runs to 13 residues. As DNA, the CDR3 is TGTGCCAGCAGTGACGGGGGAGGGCAGCCCCAGCATTTT. Its protein is CASSDGGGQPQHF.

The CDR3, as DNA: TGTGCCAGCAAGGCGGGGGGGGCAGGGCAGCCCCAGCATTTT. Translating it yields CASKAGGAGQPQHF. V and J are TRBV6-5 and TRBJ1-5, with a possible D match to TRBD1 (6 bases). The V end lost 7 bases, the J end lost 7 bases, and 17 bases lay between the germline ends. Germline CDR1 reads MNHEY; CDR2 reads SVGAGI. This CDR3 has 14 residues.

On this clonotype: The junction differs from germline at one of its ends, possibly a read error. The genes are TRBV7-9 and TRBJ2-3, with a tentative D call TRBD1 (6 bases). The CDR3 is 14 amino acids. Germline values: CDR1 SEHNR, CDR2 FQNEAQ (reference sequence). The CDR3 spells CTSSLGGDADTQYF. The CDR3 DNA sequence: TGTACCAGCAGCCTAGGGGGAGATGCAGATACGCAGTATTTT.

The table lists this clonotype with many counts. V usage is TRBV11-3 and J usage is TRBJ2-1; the match to TRBD1 covers 7 bases. The CDR3 is 15 residues long. Germline lookup yields CDR1 SGHNT and CDR2 YENEEA. Losses at the gene ends were 4 bases for V and 0 bases for J; bases not matched to a gene: 3. In DNA form, the CDR3 reads TGTGCCAGCAGCTCCGGGACAGCCTCCTACAATGAGCAGTTCTTC. Residues: CASSSGTASYNEQFF.

This clonotype has just a few counts. V gene TRBV6-2 or TRBV6-3 combines with J gene TRBJ2-5, with D perhaps being TRBD1 or TRBD2 (6 bases each). The ends were cut back, 5 bases at V and 4 bases at J, with 14 bases in the middle. CDR1 and CDR2 from the germline V gene are MNHEY and SVGEGT. CDR3 length: 14 residues. This CDR3 is CASSPRGGGETQYF. In nucleotides, the CDR3 is TGTGCCAGCAGTCCCCGAGGGGGAGGAGAGACCCAGTACTTC.

There are many counts of this clonotype. The chain links TRBV14 to TRBJ2-6; D uncertain. From germline, CDR1 is SGHDN and CDR2 FVKESK. Trimming removed 4 bases from V and 0 bases from J, with 13 bases in between. This CDR3 has 17 residues. CDR3 protein: CASSPDGEISGANVLTF. In nucleotides, the CDR3 is TGTGCCAGCAGCCCGGACGGAGAGATCTCTGGGGCCAACGTCCTGACTTTC.